Below are 18 T cell receptor beta chains sequenced from a single sample in a study of TIL therapy for anti-PD-1-resistant metastatic lung cancer. Time point: pre-treatment sample, taken before nivolumab and TIL therapy. The tumor samples were excised metastases, mostly pleural nodules or supraclavicular lymph nodes. The libraries were made with immunoSEQ v3. Clones were read by immunoSEQ multiplex PCR, and TCRdb kept only the in-frame ones, dropping some. The sample lists roughly 6,000 clones; 66% were seen once. Sample: tumor tissue, taken at baseline. These receptors came from a person aged 25 to 85 with non-small cell lung cancer.

The chain recombines TRBV6-5 with TRBJ2-7; no definite D call. Germline values: CDR1 MNHEY, CDR2 SVGAGI. V was cut by 4 bases and J by 5 bases, with 18 bases left in between. The CDR3 sequence is 15 residues long. The CDR3 sequence: CASSFDGLSVDEQYV. CDR3 sequence (DNA): TGTGCCAGCAGTTTCGACGGGCTGAGCGTAGACGAGCAGTACGTC.

This chain uses TRBV6-2 or TRBV6-3 with TRBJ1-2, with 9 nucleotides matching TRBD1. Germline assignment: CDR1 MNHEY and CDR2 SVGEGT. The CDR3 totals 14 residues. Germline trimming cut 5 bases from V and 8 bases from J; bases unmatched to any gene: 9. CDR3 in amino acids: CASSPGTGNFGYTF. Here the CDR3 DNA reads TGTGCCAGCAGTCCCGGGACAGGGAATTTCGGCTACACCTTC.

Written as DNA, the CDR3 is TGTGCCAGCGGCCTGGGTCGGGGTTCACCCCTCCACTTT. This gives the protein CASGLGRGSPLHF. The rearrangement uses TRBV12-3 or TRBV12-4 and TRBJ1-6; D is ambiguous. This CDR3 comprises 13 residues. V lost 8 bases to trimming and J lost 9 bases, with 14 bases between them.

The rearrangement joins TRBV10-1 to TRBJ1-2; D ambiguous. Trimming removed 6 bases at V and 6 bases at J, with 14 bases between. Germline CDR1 reads WNHNN; CDR2 reads SYGVQD (reference sequence). The CDR3 is made up of 13 amino acids. The CDR3 is CASRQRTPHGYTF. CDR3 in DNA: TGCGCCAGCAGGCAGAGGACTCCCCATGGCTACACCTTC.

The CDR3 reads CATLKNRGNSPLHF. DNA for the CDR3: TGTGCCACCCTAAAGAACAGGGGGAATTCACCCCTCCACTTT. The chain carries TRBV10-3 and TRBJ1-6; 8 bases map to TRBD1. CDR1 and CDR2 from the germline V gene are ENHRY and SYGVKD. The junction had 9 bases not matched to a gene; V was cut back by 10 bases and J by 7 bases. CDR3 size: 14 residues.

This chain joins TRBV2 and TRBJ1-5; 7 bases match TRBD1. Germline V CDR1 and CDR2: SNHLY, FYNNEI. The CDR3 is made up of 19 amino acids. Trimming cost V 3 bases and J 1 base; bases outside gene matches: 15. In nucleotides, the CDR3 is TGTGCCAGCAGTGACTGGTCTGGACAGGCGGGGGGCAGCAATCAGCCCCAGCATTTT. Residues: CASSDWSGQAGGSNQPQHF.

This chain connects TRBV7-2 to TRBJ2-3; D gene ambiguous. The CDR3 contains 13 residues. CDR1 SGHTA and CDR2 FQGNSA come from the germline V gene. Trimming removed 2 bases at V and 0 bases at J, with 3 bases between. The CDR3 region is CASSLLSTDTQYF. The CDR3 region has the DNA TGTGCCAGCAGCTTACTCAGCACAGATACGCAGTATTTT.

The V call is TRBV5-4, the J call TRBJ1-1, with 7 bases matching TRBD1. Germline trimming cut 0 bases from V and 5 bases from J; bases unmatched to any gene: 10. Germline V CDR1 and CDR2: SGHNT, YYREEE (reference sequence). The CDR3 is 16 amino acids. CDR3 sequence: CASSLAGAGGGTEAFF. CDR3 bases: TGTGCCAGCAGCTTGGCCGGTGCAGGGGGAGGAACTGAAGCTTTCTTT.

J is TRBJ1-2 and V is TRBV6-5, with 10 bases matching TRBD1. This CDR3 region has 14 residues. Germline assignment: CDR1 MNHEY and CDR2 SVGAGI. V shed 5 bases and J 4 bases; nucleotides not matched to a gene: 4. This CDR3 reads CASSRTGGIYGYTF. The CDR3 nucleotides are TGTGCCAGCAGTCGGACAGGGGGGATCTATGGCTACACCTTC.

The CDR3 reads CATSDFRTGKETQYF. DNA of the CDR3: TGTGCCACCAGTGATTTCCGGACAGGGAAGGAGACCCAGTACTTC. This chain connects TRBV24-1 to TRBJ2-5; 8 positions agree with TRBD1. This CDR3 has 15 amino acids. The V gene end was trimmed by 1 base and the J gene end by 5 bases; junction bases not matched to a gene: 5. Germline assignment: CDR1 KGHDR and CDR2 SFDVKD.

This clone has a handful of counts. The V and J genes are TRBV10-1 and TRBJ2-2, with 8 bases lining up with TRBD1. This CDR3 contains 14 residues. Losses at the gene ends were 6 bases for V and 5 bases for J; bases not matched to a gene: 5. Germline V gives CDR1 WNHNN, CDR2 SYGVQD (reference sequence). CDR3 DNA sequence: TGCGCCAGCAGGCAGGGGGCGTCGACCGGGGAGCTGTTTTTT. Its translation: CASRQGASTGELFF.

The rearrangement links TRBV23-1 to TRBJ1-6; weak D call: TRBD1 (5 bases). TRBV23-1 is known as an ORF, though its function is uncertain. The CDR3 has 18 amino acids. Trimming took 2 bases from V and 2 from J, leaving 16 bases between them. CDR3 residues: CASSQPVFPGPYNSPLHF. CDR3 in DNA: TGCGCCAGCAGTCAACCTGTGTTCCCAGGGCCCTATAATTCACCCCTCCACTTT.

The rearrangement links TRBV7-2 to TRBJ1-6; 7 bases map to TRBD1. This CDR3 region has 15 residues. The germline V gene encodes CDR1 SGHTA and CDR2 FQGNSA. With 5 bases clipped from V and 6 bases from J, the junction kept 7 bases outside the gene matches. The CDR3 loop is CASSPQGGSNSPLHF. The CDR3 DNA sequence: TGTGCCAGCAGCCCCCAGGGGGGCAGTAATTCACCCCTCCACTTT.

The chain is built from TRBV7-2 and TRBJ1-2, with D possibly matching TRBD1 (6 bases). The length of the CDR3 is 17 residues. Trimming took off 1 base at V and 5 bases at J, with 20 bases between the two ends. Germline CDR1 SGHTA, CDR2 FQGNSA. The CDR3 DNA follows: TGTGCCAGCAGCTTAGAGGCGGGGGCGTTAAGCTTTTATGGCTACACCTTC. Residues: CASSLEAGALSFYGYTF. Using reference TRBV7-2 and TRBJ1-2 for the parts outside the CDR3, the full variable domain is GAGVSQSPSNKVTEKGKDVELRCDPISGHTALYWYRQSLGQGLEFLIYFQGNSAPDKSGLPSDRFSAERTGGSVSTLTIQRTQQEDSAVYLCASSLEAGALSFYGYTFGSGTRLTVV.

CDR3 region: CASSLAVGGPSYNEQFF. The CDR3 DNA reads as TGCGCCAGCAGCTTGGCCGTGGGGGGTCCCTCCTACAATGAGCAGTTCTTC. The J gene is TRBJ2-1, the V gene TRBV5-1; D is perhaps TRBD2 (6 bases). From germline, CDR1 is SGHRS and CDR2 YFSETQ. This CDR3 has 17 residues. The V end was cut by 0 bases, the J end by 0 bases, with 13 bases between. Full variable domain (rest looked up from reference TRBV5-1 and TRBJ2-1): KAGVTQTPRYLIKTRGQQVTLSCSPISGHRSVSWYQQTPGQGLQFLFEYFSETQRNKGNFPGRFSGRQFSNSRSEMNVSTLELGDSALYLCASSLAVGGPSYNEQFFGPGTRLTVL.

The chain recombines TRBV11-2 with TRBJ2-6; TRBD2 matches 13 bases. The length of the CDR3 is 20 residues. V was clipped by 0 bases and J by 3 bases; unmatched bases: 8. CDR1 SGHAT and CDR2 FQNNGV come from the germline V gene. The CDR3 region has the DNA TGTGCCAGCAGCTTAGATATAGGACTAGCGGGAGTATTTGGGGCCAACGTCCTGACTTTC. Translation: CASSLDIGLAGVFGANVLTF.

This chain connects TRBV5-1 to TRBJ2-5, with D unresolved. Trimming cost V 5 bases and J 5 bases, with 13 bases left between them. This CDR3 has 13 residues. The germline gives CDR1 SGHRS, CDR2 YFSETQ. The CDR3, as DNA: TGCGCCAGCAGTTCAATACCGCGGGAGACCCAGTACTTC. It codes for CASSSIPRETQYF.

The chain uses TRBV2 and TRBJ1-4; possible D gene TRBD1, 5 bases. With 2 bases removed from V and 8 bases from J, the gap between germline ends came to 18 bases. Germline loops: CDR1 SNHLY, CDR2 FYNNEI. The CDR3 runs 16 residues. Here the CDR3 DNA reads TGTGCCAGCAGTGAACTTATAGCGGGGGGAGGCGAAAAACTGTTTTTT. Its protein product is CASSELIAGGGEKLFF.